The source of this T cell receptor (beta chain) is a study of blood T cell repertoires in COVID-19. Study in general: Samples of COVID-19 (acute and convalescent) were obtained from the United States, Italy and Spain. PBMCs, B-cell-depleted T cells, or T cells were the source of the cDNA or gDNA that made up the material.

Germline values: CDR1 SGHNT, CDR2 YYREEE (reference sequence). CDR3 size: 15 residues. V lost 3 bases, J lost 6 bases, and 7 bases stayed unmatched. Patients from Seattle were sampled longitudinally, starting during active infection. Per the original methods: It was from reference gene primer amplification that nucleated cell counts were estimated. Some clones are missing from TCRdb's copy, which holds only in-frame ones; the method was immunoSEQ multiplex PCR. D and trimming come from the DNA, and the V and J calls and clone size come from that table. The sample has roughly 480,000 clones; 80% to 90% are singletons.

This chain uses TRBV5-4 with TRBJ2-4; 9 positions match TRBD1. Sequences were obtained from peripheral blood. This clonotype originated in a man aged 18 to 35 with COVID-19, enrolled during active disease. The CDR3 reads CASSWGQGSANIQYF. In DNA form, the CDR3 reads TGTGCCAGCAGCTGGGGACAGGGATCGGCAAACATTCAGTACTTC. Full variable domain (missing parts from reference TRBV5-4 and TRBJ2-4): ETGVTQSPTHLIKTRGQQVTLRCSSQSGHNTVSWYQQALGQGPQFIFQYYREEENGRGNFPPRFSGLQFPNYSSELNVNALELDDSALYLCASSWGQGSANIQYFGAGTRLSVL.